This TCR beta chain comes out of a study of T cells after posttransplantation cyclophosphamide. The V and J ends lost 4 bases and 2 bases respectively, with 9 bases between them. The length of the CDR3 is 13 residues. Germline-derived CDR1 and CDR2 are SGHRS and YFSETQ. Measured with immunoSEQ multiplex PCR; TCRdb has only the in-frame clones, and not every one. The sample holds some 43,000 clones, 90% seen once. Treatment was busulfan-fludarabine conditioning, a marrow graft, and cyclophosphamide on days +3 and +4. The sample here was PBMCs, taken around 67 days after allogeneic stem cell transplant with posttransplant cyclophosphamide. The sequence derives from a male patient aged 55-69 years who received an allogeneic stem cell transplant from a related donor and was CMV-positive. A share of the T cells may be of graft donor origin. The chain links TRBV5-1 to TRBJ1-2; D is unresolved. CDR3 protein: CASSPDKNYGYTF. CDR3 in DNA: TGCGCCAGCAGCCCCGACAAGAACTATGGCTACACCTTC. Together with reference TRBV5-1 and TRBJ1-2, the CDR3 gives the full variable domain: KAGVTQTPRYLIKTRGQQVTLSCSPISGHRSVSWYQQTPGQGLQFLFEYFSETQRNKGNFPGRFSGRQFSNSRSEMNVSTLELGDSALYLCASSPDKNYGYTFGSGTRLTVV.